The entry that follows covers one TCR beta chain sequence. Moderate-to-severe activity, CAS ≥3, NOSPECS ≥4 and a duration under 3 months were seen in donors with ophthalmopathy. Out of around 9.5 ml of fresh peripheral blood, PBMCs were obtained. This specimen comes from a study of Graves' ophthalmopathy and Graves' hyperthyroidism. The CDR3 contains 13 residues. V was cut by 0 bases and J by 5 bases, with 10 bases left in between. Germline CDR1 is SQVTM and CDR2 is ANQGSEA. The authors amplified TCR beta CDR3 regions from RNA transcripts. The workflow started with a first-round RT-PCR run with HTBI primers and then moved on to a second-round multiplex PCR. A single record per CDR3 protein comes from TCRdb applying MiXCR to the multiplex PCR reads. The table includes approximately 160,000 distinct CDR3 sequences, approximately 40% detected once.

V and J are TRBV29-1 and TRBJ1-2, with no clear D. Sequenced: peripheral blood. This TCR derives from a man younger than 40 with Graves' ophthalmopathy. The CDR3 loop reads CSVEDAKGYGYTF. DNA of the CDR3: TGCAGCGTTGAAGATGCTAAAGGATATGGCTACACCTTC.